This T cell receptor (beta chain) was captured by sequencing in a study of blood T cell repertoires in COVID-19. For the study at large: Spain, Italy and the United States supplied samples that represented acute and convalescent COVID-19. The cDNA or gDNA used as material had been derived from T cells, B-cell-depleted T cells, or PBMCs.

Original handling: Reference gene primer amplification gave nucleated cell count estimates. Method: immunoSEQ multiplex PCR; TCRdb's copy keeps in-frame clones and lacks some. The V and J calls and clone size are taken from that table; D and trimming were inferred from the DNA. Seen here are about 330,000 clones, 86% observed once, and the top ten hold under 2%. The length of the CDR3 is 15 residues. Germline values: CDR1 SGHVS, CDR2 FQNEAQ. V shed 6 bases and J shed 5 bases, with 19 bases lying between them. Material for sequencing was peripheral blood. This rearrangement joins TRBV7-8 to TRBJ1-1; D might be TRBD1 (6 bases). The receptor was derived from a woman aged 50 to 60 with acute or convalescent COVID-19. The DNA for the CDR3 is TGTGCCAGCAGACACATGATTACAGGGCCGACTGAAGCTTTCTTT. Amino acids: CASRHMITGPTEAFF.